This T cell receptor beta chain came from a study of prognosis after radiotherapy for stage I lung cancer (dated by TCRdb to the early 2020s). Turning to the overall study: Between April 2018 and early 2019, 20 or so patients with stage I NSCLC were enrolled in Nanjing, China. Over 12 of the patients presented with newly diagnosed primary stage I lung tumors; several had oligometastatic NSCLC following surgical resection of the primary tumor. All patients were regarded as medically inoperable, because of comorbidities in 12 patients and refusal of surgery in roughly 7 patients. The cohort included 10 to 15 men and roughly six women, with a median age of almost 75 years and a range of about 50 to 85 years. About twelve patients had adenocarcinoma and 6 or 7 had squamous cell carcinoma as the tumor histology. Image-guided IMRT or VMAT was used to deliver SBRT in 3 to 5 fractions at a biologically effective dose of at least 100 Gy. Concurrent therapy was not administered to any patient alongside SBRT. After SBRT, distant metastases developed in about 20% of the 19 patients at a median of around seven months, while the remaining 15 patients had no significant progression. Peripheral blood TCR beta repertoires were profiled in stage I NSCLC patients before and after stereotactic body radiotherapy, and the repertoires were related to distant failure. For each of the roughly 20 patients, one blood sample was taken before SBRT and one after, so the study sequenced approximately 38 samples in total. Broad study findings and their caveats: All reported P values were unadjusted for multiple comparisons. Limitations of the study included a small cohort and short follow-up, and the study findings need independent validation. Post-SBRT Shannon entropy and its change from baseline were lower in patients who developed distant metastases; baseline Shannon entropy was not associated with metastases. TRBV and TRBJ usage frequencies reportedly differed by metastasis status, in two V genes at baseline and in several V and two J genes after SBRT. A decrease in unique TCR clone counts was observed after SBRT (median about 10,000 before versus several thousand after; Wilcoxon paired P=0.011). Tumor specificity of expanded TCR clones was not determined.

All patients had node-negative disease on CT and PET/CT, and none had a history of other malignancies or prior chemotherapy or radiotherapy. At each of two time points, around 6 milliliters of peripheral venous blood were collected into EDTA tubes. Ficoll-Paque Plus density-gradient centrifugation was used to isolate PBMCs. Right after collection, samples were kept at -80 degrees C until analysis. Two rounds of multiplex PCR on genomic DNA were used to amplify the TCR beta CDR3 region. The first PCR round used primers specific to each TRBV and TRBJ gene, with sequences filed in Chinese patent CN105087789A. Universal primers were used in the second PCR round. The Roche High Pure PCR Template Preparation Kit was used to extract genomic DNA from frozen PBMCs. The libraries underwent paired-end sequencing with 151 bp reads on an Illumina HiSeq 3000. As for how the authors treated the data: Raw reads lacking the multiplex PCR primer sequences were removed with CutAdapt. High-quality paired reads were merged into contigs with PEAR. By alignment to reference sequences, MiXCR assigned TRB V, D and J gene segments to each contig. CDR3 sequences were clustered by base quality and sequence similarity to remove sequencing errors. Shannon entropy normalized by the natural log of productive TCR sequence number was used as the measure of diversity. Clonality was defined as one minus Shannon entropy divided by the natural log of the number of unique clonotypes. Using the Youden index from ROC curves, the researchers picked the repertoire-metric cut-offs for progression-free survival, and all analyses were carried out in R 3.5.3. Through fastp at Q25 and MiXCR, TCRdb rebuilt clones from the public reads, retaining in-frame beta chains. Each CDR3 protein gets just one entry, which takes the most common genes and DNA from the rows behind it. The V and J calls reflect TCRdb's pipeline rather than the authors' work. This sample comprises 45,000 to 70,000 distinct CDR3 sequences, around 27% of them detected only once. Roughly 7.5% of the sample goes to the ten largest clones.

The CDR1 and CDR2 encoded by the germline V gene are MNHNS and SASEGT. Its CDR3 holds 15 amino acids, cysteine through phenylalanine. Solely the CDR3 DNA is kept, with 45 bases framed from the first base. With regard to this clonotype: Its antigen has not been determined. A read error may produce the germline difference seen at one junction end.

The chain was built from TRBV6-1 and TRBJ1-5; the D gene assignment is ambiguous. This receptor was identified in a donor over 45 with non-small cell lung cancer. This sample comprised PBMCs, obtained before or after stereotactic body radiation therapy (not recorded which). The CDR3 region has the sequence CARSGRSHGNQPQHF. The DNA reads TGTGCCAGAAGTGGACGATCGCATGGCAATCAGCCACAGCATTTT.